These T cell receptor beta chains were read from a single sample in a study of control samples from healthy donors and cancer patients. Clones were read by immunoSEQ multiplex PCR, and TCRdb kept only the in-frame ones, dropping some. Among about 110,000 clones listed, approximately 80% were seen once. The sample taken for sequencing was blood. These receptors were collected from a man younger than 35 in good health. Both conserved end residues are part of each CDR3.

cdr3_aa: CAWSGGQGYGYTF
j_call: TRBJ1-2
v_call: TRBV30

cdr3_aa: CASSQQGNEQFF
j_call: TRBJ2-1
v_call: TRBV11-3

cdr3_aa: CASSSTSTEAFF
j_call: TRBJ1-1
v_call: TRBV27

cdr3_aa: CAISESGLTDTQYF
j_call: TRBJ2-3
v_call: TRBV10-3

cdr3_aa: CAWGFDSFAPLHF
j_call: TRBJ1-6
v_call: TRBV30

cdr3_aa: CASSIRSIQNSPLHF
j_call: TRBJ1-6
v_call: TRBV19

cdr3_aa: CASSQDIIRVPLEQYF
j_call: TRBJ2-7
v_call: TRBV4-3

cdr3_aa: CASSLGAGGATGELFF
j_call: TRBJ2-2
v_call: TRBV7-6

cdr3_aa: CASSVGGQSNQPQHF
j_call: TRBJ1-5
v_call: TRBV9

cdr3_aa: CASSFVTGYEQYF
j_call: TRBJ2-7
v_call: TRBV5-1

cdr3_aa: CASSGPTSGLETQYF
j_call: TRBJ2-5
v_call: TRBV2

cdr3_aa: CASMEGTGGAGANVLTF
j_call: TRBJ2-6
v_call: TRBV10-2

cdr3_aa: CATSDLNEQFF
j_call: TRBJ2-1
v_call: TRBV24-1

cdr3_aa: CAWSAHREREGYTF
j_call: TRBJ1-2
v_call: TRBV30

cdr3_aa: CASSWTGGSNQPQHF
j_call: TRBJ1-5
v_call: TRBV5-1

cdr3_aa: CASRLGQHQETQYF
j_call: TRBJ2-5
v_call: TRBV5-6

cdr3_aa: CASSLVLADTQYF
j_call: TRBJ2-3
v_call: TRBV5-6

cdr3_aa: CASSFSYEQYF
j_call: TRBJ2-7
v_call: TRBV28

cdr3_aa: CSVSGHREKLFF
j_call: TRBJ1-4
v_call: TRBV29-1

cdr3_aa: CASSFSGGYEQYF
j_call: TRBJ2-7
v_call: TRBV6-2/TRBV6-3

cdr3_aa: CASSFGLVRGYTF
j_call: TRBJ1-2
v_call: TRBV7-9

cdr3_aa: CASSEVLGPGAFF
j_call: TRBJ1-1
v_call: TRBV6-1

cdr3_aa: CSVDTFGNYGYTF
j_call: TRBJ1-2
v_call: TRBV29-1

cdr3_aa: CASSLYSSNQPQHF
j_call: TRBJ1-5
v_call: TRBV27

cdr3_aa: CASSQAWGLGGPQHF
j_call: TRBJ1-5
v_call: TRBV4-1

cdr3_aa: CASSVRDNDNYGYTF
j_call: TRBJ1-2
v_call: TRBV5-1

cdr3_aa: CASSLGQGWEFEGNTIYF
j_call: TRBJ1-3
v_call: TRBV7-6

cdr3_aa: CAISETGMNTEAFF
j_call: TRBJ1-1
v_call: TRBV10-3

cdr3_aa: CASSRDPGGYTF
j_call: TRBJ1-2
v_call: TRBV14

cdr3_aa: CASRKVLAGLTDTQYF
j_call: TRBJ2-3
v_call: TRBV4-1

cdr3_aa: CASSRDGGGYSGYTF
j_call: TRBJ1-2
v_call: TRBV6-5

cdr3_aa: CASSFFAGETEAFF
j_call: TRBJ1-1
v_call: TRBV7-9

cdr3_aa: CASSQGMVSSYEQYF
j_call: TRBJ2-7
v_call: TRBV14

cdr3_aa: CASKEGQGAGEQFF
j_call: TRBJ2-1
v_call: TRBV9

cdr3_aa: CASRTVNQPQHF
j_call: TRBJ1-5
v_call: TRBV19

cdr3_aa: CASSGETKQFF
j_call: TRBJ2-1
v_call: TRBV2

cdr3_aa: CASTPVGGPNTGELFF
j_call: TRBJ2-2
v_call: TRBV3-1/TRBV3-2

cdr3_aa: CASSQPGTPGGYTF
j_call: TRBJ1-2
v_call: TRBV4-1

cdr3_aa: CASSPTLFQGAGKTEAFF
j_call: TRBJ1-1
v_call: TRBV25-1

cdr3_aa: CSVVSPSGGSYNEQFF
j_call: TRBJ2-1
v_call: TRBV29-1

cdr3_aa: CASSQTSNLGVSNEKLFF
j_call: TRBJ1-4
v_call: TRBV23-1

cdr3_aa: CASSDLFACTALVSTDTQYF
j_call: TRBJ2-3
v_call: TRBV6-1

cdr3_aa: CASSLGGQGDEQYF
j_call: TRBJ2-7
v_call: TRBV5-1

cdr3_aa: CASSSTGDLTDTQYF
j_call: TRBJ2-3
v_call: TRBV10-1

cdr3_aa: CASRAGGGPRTDTQYF
j_call: TRBJ2-3
v_call: TRBV5-1

cdr3_aa: CASSLSPSSYEQYF
j_call: TRBJ2-7
v_call: TRBV7-9

cdr3_aa: CASLRDSTDTQYF
j_call: TRBJ2-3
v_call: TRBV2